The 13 T cell receptor beta chains below all came from one sample that was sequenced in a study of blood T cell repertoires in COVID-19. This table comes from immunoSEQ multiplex PCR, and its TCRdb copy is limited to in-frame clones, with some not included. The data hold approximately 220,000 clones, with more than 85% observed a single time. The sample taken for sequencing was peripheral blood. These receptors originate from a man aged 55 to 70 with acute or convalescent COVID-19.

This chain links TRBV2 with TRBJ2-3; 14 bases line up with TRBD2. V lost 6 bases to trimming and J lost 4 bases; unmatched junction nucleotides: 3. Germline V gene data show CDR1 as SNHLY and CDR2 as FYNNEI. The CDR3 runs 15 residues. CDR3 sequence: CASSLTSGGADTQYF. CDR3 nucleotides: TGTGCCAGCAGCCTGACTAGCGGGGGGGCAGATACGCAGTATTTT.

The rearrangement uses TRBV4-1 and TRBJ1-2; D gene unclear. Trimming took 1 base from V and 8 from J, leaving 23 bases between them. The CDR3 has 17 amino acids. Germline values: CDR1 MGHRA, CDR2 YSYEKL. CDR3 in DNA: TGCGCCAGCAGCCAAGCTAGGTCCGACCCCCTTTTGTCGGGCTACACCTTC. This encodes CASSQARSDPLLSGYTF.

The chain employs TRBV6-2 or TRBV6-3 and TRBJ2-3; 9 nucleotides agree with TRBD1. Germline lookup yields CDR1 MNHEY and CDR2 SVGEGT. Trimming removed 4 bases from V and 3 bases from J; junction bases left unmatched: 2. CDR3 length: 14 residues. The CDR3 is CASSLTGGTDTQYF. The CDR3 DNA follows: TGTGCCAGCAGTTTGACAGGGGGAACAGATACGCAGTATTTT.

This rearrangement joins TRBV19 to TRBJ2-7, with 10 bases lining up with TRBD1. Germline V gene lookup returns CDR1 LNHDA and CDR2 SQIVND (reference sequence). The CDR3 sequence is 14 residues long. The junction had 8 bases not matched to a gene; V was cut back by 7 bases and J by 5 bases. CDR3 protein: CASNLRGQGNEQYF. CDR3 nucleotides: TGTGCCAGTAACCTGAGGGGACAGGGGAACGAGCAGTACTTC.

V and J are TRBV24-1 and TRBJ2-5, with 10 bases aligning to TRBD1. V lost 4 bases, J lost 0 bases, and 1 base stayed unmatched. Per germline, CDR1 KGHDR and CDR2 SFDVKD. The length of the CDR3 is 15 residues. The CDR3 DNA reads as TGTGCCACCAGTGAGGGACAGGGGTACCAAGAGACCCAGTACTTC. This translates into CATSEGQGYQETQYF.

This sequence joins TRBV2 and TRBJ2-1; TRBD2 aligns across 13 bases. Looked up from germline, CDR1 is SNHLY and CDR2 is FYNNEI. V was pared by 7 bases and J by 0 bases, with 12 bases of the junction left unmatched. CDR3 length equals 19 residues. The CDR3 DNA reads TGTGCCAGCACCGGGACTAGCGGGGATCTCCTGAGCTCCTACAATGAGCAGTTCTTC. The encoded protein is CASTGTSGDLLSSYNEQFF.

This clone was counted a single time. The rearrangement uses TRBV7-3 and TRBJ2-1, with 10 bases that match TRBD2. V lost 5 bases and J lost 7; bases outside the gene matches: 20. The germline V gene encodes CDR1 SGHTA and CDR2 FQGTGA. The CDR3 loop spans 19 amino acids. The CDR3 reads CASSTIAGGSRPLPNEQFF. The CDR3 DNA is TGTGCCAGCAGCACAATAGCGGGGGGTTCCCGGCCGCTCCCTAATGAGCAGTTCTTC.

The V call is TRBV20-1, the J call TRBJ2-7; possibly TRBD1 for D (7 bases). Per the germline V gene, CDR1 is DFQATT and CDR2 is SNEGSKA (reference sequence). The CDR3 is 10 residues long. CDR3 protein: CRISGGEQYF. The CDR3 DNA follows: TGCAGGATATCAGGGGGGGAGCAGTACTTC.

This clone was counted between two and nine times. V is TRBV7-9 and J is TRBJ1-1; TRBD1 aligns across 10 bases. The CDR3 loop spans 14 amino acids. The V gene end was trimmed by 5 bases and the J gene end by 7 bases; junction bases not matched to a gene: 7. Germline V gene sequence: CDR1 SEHNR, CDR2 FQNEAQ (reference sequence). The CDR3: CASSPGQGGDEAFF. The CDR3 DNA sequence: TGTGCCAGCAGCCCCGGACAGGGGGGAGATGAAGCTTTCTTT. Full variable domain (remainder filled in from reference TRBV7-9 and TRBJ1-1): DTGVSQNPRHKITKRGQNVTFRCDPISEHNRLYWYRQTLGQGPEFLTYFQNEAQLEKSRLLSDRFSAERPKGSFSTLEIQRTEQGDSAMYLCASSPGQGGDEAFFGQGTRLTVV.

This clone was found a few times. The chain is built from TRBV30 and TRBJ1-2; 9 bases line up with TRBD1. Germline V gives CDR1 GTSNPN, CDR2 SVGIG (reference sequence). After removal of 5 bases from V and 8 bases from J, the junction contained 9 bases not matched to a gene. The CDR3 consists of 13 residues. The chain's CDR3 is CAWEDRGRTGYTF. CDR3 in DNA: TGTGCCTGGGAGGACAGGGGCAGAACCGGCTACACCTTC.

V and J are TRBV5-6 and TRBJ1-2; 10 bases align to TRBD1. The germline V gene has CDR1 SGHDT and CDR2 YYEEEE. The J segment lost 4 bases and the V segment lost 3 bases, leaving 9 bases of the junction unmatched. The CDR3 has 16 residues. Here the CDR3 DNA reads TGTGCCAGCAGCTCCGCCCGACAGGGGGCCCGCTATGGCTACACCTTC. As protein: CASSSARQGARYGYTF.

The rearrangement joins TRBV28 to TRBJ1-2; the D gene is possibly TRBD1 (5 bases). The CDR3 is made up of 15 amino acids. V was pared by 1 base and J by 8 bases, with 17 bases between. CDR1 and CDR2 from the germline V gene are MDHEN and SYDVKM. The CDR3 DNA follows: TGTGCCAGCAGTTTATTGACAGCCACCGACAAGGGCTACACCTTC. Encoded protein: CASSLLTATDKGYTF.

V usage is TRBV7-8 and J usage is TRBJ2-7; 8 bases line up with TRBD2. CDR1 and CDR2 from the germline V gene are SGHVS and FQNEAQ. With 0 bases clipped from V and 2 bases from J, the junction kept 15 bases outside the gene matches. The CDR3 has 19 amino acids. The CDR3 here is CASSLAATGGVPDPYEQYF. DNA of the CDR3: TGTGCCAGCAGCTTAGCGGCCACCGGGGGGGTGCCCGACCCCTACGAGCAGTACTTC.